The rows below give T cell receptor beta chains drawn from one sample of a study of technical replicates of blood from a handful of donors. TCRdb keeps only in-frame clones here, not all; method: immunoSEQ multiplex PCR. The sample shows around 62,000 clones, 98% of them seen only once. Sequences were obtained from T cells isolated from PBMCs. The receptors here all came from a human donor in good health. CDR3s include the opening cysteine and the closing phenylalanine or tryptophan. Not all rows give a size; the values are once, few, many and, for expanded clones, a class.

TRBJ1-2 | TRBV7-9 | - | CASSLYSDYGYTF
TRBJ1-2 | TRBV6-1 | - | CASSIDRVTNYGYTF
TRBJ2-7 | TRBV28 | - | CASSLYVNEQYF
TRBJ2-7 | TRBV4-2 | - | CASSHEASGVVYEQYF
TRBJ1-5 | TRBV2 | - | CASSGRVGNQPQHF
TRBJ1-3 | TRBV28 | - | CASSLKGNTIYF
TRBJ1-3 | TRBV5-8 | once | CASSLMGGFSGNTIYF
TRBJ1-1 | TRBV9 | - | CASSVGTGEAFF
TRBJ1-5 | TRBV19 | - | CASRSQYSNQPQHF
TRBJ1-2 | TRBV27 | - | CASSLLGGEGYTF
TRBJ2-3 | TRBV7-9 | - | CASSRGQAADTQYF
TRBJ2-3 | TRBV19 | - | CASSTGTGAGLTDTQYF
TRBJ1-1 | TRBV9 | - | CASSVQVSDTEAFF
TRBJ1-2 | TRBV19 | - | CASSIRTGQDYGYTF
TRBJ1-5 | TRBV21-1 | - | CASSKKAGREGERPQHF
TRBJ2-7 | TRBV19 | - | CASSIASVSEQYF
TRBJ2-1 | TRBV28 | - | CASISPGGSGRRRNNEQFF
TRBJ1-1 | TRBV30 | - | CAWRAGGSYTEAFF
TRBJ1-1 | TRBV5-6 | - | CASSPGGGLTEAFF
TRBJ2-1 | TRBV27 | - | CASSPFSYNEQFF
TRBJ2-7 | TRBV6-5 | - | CASSYRRGWSYEQYF
TRBJ1-5 | TRBV6-6 | - | CASSFLAGGDNQPQHF
TRBJ1-1 | TRBV9 | - | CASSPGGLNTEAFF
TRBJ1-5 | TRBV6-5 | - | CASSFSGQGSQPQHF
TRBJ1-1 | TRBV15 | - | CATTAHWEDTEAFF
TRBJ2-7 | TRBV7-2 | - | CASRSPRYYEQYF
TRBJ1-5 | TRBV19 | - | CASSIWQGPQPQHF
TRBJ2-4 | TRBV1 | few | CTSRAGGWNIQYF
TRBJ2-1 | TRBV7-3 | - | CASSPDRGRNEQFF
TRBJ1-6 | TRBV7-9 | - | CASRSDSNNSPLHF
TRBJ2-5 | TRBV6-1 | - | CASRGGQLYQETQYF
TRBJ1-2 | TRBV25-1 | - | CASSGRQGALSEGYTF
TRBJ1-3 | TRBV5-1 | - | CASSLAGTAGNTIYF
TRBJ1-1 | TRBV2 | - | CASSGTGGNTEAFF
TRBJ2-2 | TRBV5-1 | - | CASSSIKSDRSYTGELFF
TRBJ1-1 | TRBV5-1 | - | CASSLAQGRFTEAFF
TRBJ2-2 | TRBV6-5 | - | CASKLGQGGTGELFF
TRBJ2-1 | TRBV4-1 | - | CASSQKATSGGYNEQFF
TRBJ2-7 | TRBV30 | - | CAWSVLGGPPYEQYF
TRBJ1-2 | TRBV12-5 | few | CASGLVSRHSYGYTF
TRBJ2-3 | TRBV7-9 | - | CASRGEDTQYF
TRBJ2-7 | TRBV10-1 | - | CASSESMELGYEQYF
TRBJ2-5 | TRBV5-4 | - | CASSPTGGIQETQYF
TRBJ1-1 | TRBV5-1 | - | CASSFTGSEQAFF
TRBJ1-1 | TRBV30 | - | CAWTQGASEAFF
TRBJ2-7 | TRBV5-6 | - | CASSLGTGGIEQYF
TRBJ2-7 | TRBV29-1 | - | CSVGRGLAGNEQYF
TRBJ2-7 | TRBV7-6 | - | CASSTRYRGLANEQYF
TRBJ1-1 | TRBV28 | few | CASGQGKTEAFF
TRBJ2-7 | TRBV4-1 | - | CASSQDRQGPEQYF
TRBJ1-1 | TRBV18 | - | CASSPDRQTEAFF
TRBJ2-7 | TRBV6-5 | - | CASSYSALAYPYEQYF
TRBJ1-5 | TRBV30 | - | CAWSVRGNQPQHF
TRBJ2-7 | TRBV19 | - | CASSPEAAGSYEQYF